The T cell receptor (beta chain) under discussion was sequenced for a study of CXCR4 blockade with PD-1 therapy in pancreatic cancer (dated by TCRdb to the late 2010s). About the investigation overall: The study analyzed resected pancreatic ductal adenocarcinoma using both multiplex immunohistochemistry and TCRbeta immunosequencing, alongside ex vivo slice culture that tested PD-1 and CXCR4 blockade. To assess intratumoral heterogeneity, two geographically distinct regions from each of a handful of tumors were TCR-sequenced.

The immunoSEQ Assay at Adaptive Biotechnologies was used to immunosequence TCRbeta CDR3 regions from the extracted DNA. On the study's bioinformatics: To measure the absolute abundance of each unique TCRbeta CDR3, the sequences were collapsed and filtered. Clonality was calculated as 1 minus Pielou's evenness, using only productive in-frame rearrangements. Regional overlap was evaluated by tracking the top 100 nucleotide rearrangements across paired samples, and paired versus unrelated samples were compared using the Morisita index. The immunoSEQ Rearrangement Details tool was used to assess convergence of nucleotide rearrangements onto identical amino acid sequences. TCRdb retrieved this table from immuneACCESS and kept in-frame rearrangements only. Not all clones are present; in checked studies, unresolved V genes account for under half, and no reason is known for the remainder. That table gives V, J and clone size, and the DNA gave D and trimming. The sample table records about 5,900 clones; approximately 40% of these occur just once. The top ten clones comprise about 12% of the sample.

What the authors observed across the whole study: Tumors had clonal expansion, with a mean productive clonality of 0.14 compared with under 0.055 in healthy blood, yet clonality showed no correlation with survival. Because only TCRbeta chains were sequenced, true antigen-specificity overlap of convergent dominant clones was left unconfirmed pending paired alpha-beta single-cell sequencing. A strong correlation was found between the frequency of an amino acid clone and the number of distinct nucleotide rearrangements encoding that clone, which suggests convergent selection driven by common tumor antigens.

None of the patients whose archived tumor blocks were used had received neoadjuvant therapy prior to resection. In the preserved-tissue arm of the study, some 30 surgical resection samples from approximately 25 previously untreated pancreatic ductal adenocarcinoma patients were used. DNA for the resection arm was extracted from ten 5-micron curls of FFPE tumor lying next to the multiplex immunohistochemistry slide. This clone was counted ten times or more. Its antigen has not been determined. Base quality data are lacking; no much larger clone is found one base away. Sequenced material: tumor tissue. The source is a human donor with pancreatic ductal adenocarcinoma.

The CDR3 region reads CASSLDGQMNTEAFF. The DNA sequence is as follows: TGTGCCAGCAGCTTAGACGGACAAATGAACACTGAAGCTTTCTTT. The rearrangement joined TRBV11-3 to TRBJ1-1, with TRBD1 perhaps the D gene, on 5 matching bases. V is clipped by 0 bases and J by 0 bases, and the sequence between their germline boundaries is 8 bases long. From the germline V gene, CDR1 is SGHNT and CDR2 is YENEEA. From the cysteine up to the phenylalanine, the CDR3 has a length of 15 residues. Only the CDR3 region is kept as DNA, spanning 45 bases read in frame from base 1.